This T cell receptor beta chain was retrieved from a study of chemoradiotherapy in HPV16-positive cancers. As for the study in general: Candidate HPV-specific T-cell clones and common TCR motifs came from functional assays in a couple of HPV16-positive patients. Study-level findings and limits: Candidate HPV-specific clones and E7-related TCR motifs grew in tumor during treatment. Functional assays defining HPV-specific T cells used only a couple of HPV16-positive patients.

The ends were cut back, 4 bases at V and 10 bases at J, with 17 bases in the middle. This CDR3 region has 15 residues. Germline lookup yields CDR1 LNHDA and CDR2 SQIVND (reference sequence). Data came from immunoSEQ multiplex PCR; TCRdb stores just in-frame clones and leaves some out. The sample carries about 32,000 clones, roughly 75% recorded once. Repertoires were sampled repeatedly during chemoradiotherapy. Details on this clone: The antigen remains unidentified.

The specimen comprised blood, sampled from a patient who underwent chemoradiotherapy. The TCR originated in a human donor with HPV-associated anogenital cancer. The chain couples TRBV19 to TRBJ1-6, with D possibly being TRBD1 (5 bases). DNA for the CDR3: TGTGCCAGTAGTACGGGACCGGAACCGGCATCACCCCTCCACTTT. It is translated as CASSTGPEPASPLHF.